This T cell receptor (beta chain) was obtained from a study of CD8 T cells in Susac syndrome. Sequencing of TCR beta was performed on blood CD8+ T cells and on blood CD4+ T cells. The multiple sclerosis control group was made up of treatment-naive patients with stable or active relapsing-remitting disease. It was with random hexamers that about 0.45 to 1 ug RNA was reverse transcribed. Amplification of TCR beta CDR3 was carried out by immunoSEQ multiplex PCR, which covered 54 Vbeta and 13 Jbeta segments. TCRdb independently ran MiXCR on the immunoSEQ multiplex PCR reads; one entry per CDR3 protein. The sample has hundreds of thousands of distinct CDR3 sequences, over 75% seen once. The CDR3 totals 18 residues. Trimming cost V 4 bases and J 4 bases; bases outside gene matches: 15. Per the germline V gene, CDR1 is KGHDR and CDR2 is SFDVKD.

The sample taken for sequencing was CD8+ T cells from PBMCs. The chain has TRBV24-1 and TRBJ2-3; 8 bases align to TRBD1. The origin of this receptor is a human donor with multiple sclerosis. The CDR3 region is CATSENQGAFLGADTQYF. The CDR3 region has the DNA TGTGCCACCAGTGAAAACCAGGGGGCCTTCCTAGGTGCAGATACGCAGTATTTT.